These 10 T cell receptor beta chains originate from one sample sequenced in a study of T-cell memory formation after mild COVID-19. One entry per CDR3 protein, called by TCRdb with MiXCR from the 5' RACE reads. Seen here are 150,000 to 200,000 distinct CDR3 sequences, under 20% observed once, and the top ten hold approximately 2.1%. What was sequenced was PBMCs or a T cell subset sorted from them (not recorded which). The receptors shown here come from an adult woman who had mild COVID-19 (a few samples of this study predate the infection). Cell type and time point are not known.

This clonotype was recorded a few times. This chain connects TRBV19 to TRBJ2-3; 8 positions agree with TRBD2. The CDR3 has 16 residues. V lost 9 bases and J lost 0; bases outside the gene matches: 11. From germline, CDR1 is LNHDA and CDR2 SQIVND (reference sequence). CDR3 sequence (DNA): TGTGCCAGCTACCAGACGGGAGGGAGGAGCACAGATACGCAGTATTTT. Its translation is CASYQTGGRSTDTQYF. The full variable domain, completed using reference TRBV19 and TRBJ2-3, is DGGITQSPKYLFRKEGQNVTLSCEQNLNHDAMYWYRQDPGQGLRLIYYSQIVNDFQKGDIAEGYSVSREKKESFPLTVTSAQKNPTAFYLCASYQTGGRSTDTQYFGPGTRLTVL.

This clonotype was picked up a small number of times. The J gene is TRBJ2-1, the V gene TRBV24-1, with 7 bases lining up with TRBD2. The CDR3 runs to 14 residues. CDR1 and CDR2 (germline): KGHDR, SFDVKD. V was clipped by 7 bases and J by 1 base; unmatched bases: 3. The CDR3 here is CATSVAGSYNEQFF. The CDR3 DNA reads as TGTGCCACCAGCGTAGCGGGTTCCTACAATGAGCAGTTCTTC.

The chain links TRBV12-3 or TRBV12-4 to TRBJ2-5, with 7 bases that match TRBD1. This CDR3 comprises 15 residues. After removal of 4 bases from V and 1 base from J, the junction contained 6 bases not matched to a gene. The CDR3 spells CASSSHWDSQETQYF. The CDR3 nucleotides read TGTGCCAGCAGTTCTCATTGGGACAGCCAAGAGACCCAGTACTTC.

The chain joins TRBV7-9 to TRBJ1-1; D may be TRBD1 (6 bases). Germline-derived CDR1 and CDR2 are SEHNR and FQNEAQ (reference sequence). The CDR3 is 14 amino acids. Trimming took 1 base from V and 6 from J, leaving 12 bases between them. The CDR3 region is CASSLVGGVSEAFF. As DNA, the CDR3 is TGTGCCAGCAGCTTAGTAGGGGGGGTCTCTGAAGCTTTCTTT.

The rearrangement links TRBV6-1 to TRBJ2-1, with TRBD2 matching 8 bases. CDR1 is MNHNS and CDR2 is SASEGT in the germline V gene. The CDR3 has 16 residues. V gave up 5 bases and J gave up 6 bases; unmatched junction bases: 12. This CDR3 is CASSFQRGYLFNEQFF. In DNA form, the CDR3 reads TGTGCCAGCAGTTTCCAGCGGGGGTATTTATTCAATGAGCAGTTCTTC.

The chain combines TRBV9 with TRBJ2-5; D gene ambiguous. This CDR3 region has 13 residues. Germline V CDR1 and CDR2: SGDLS, YYNGEE. V gave up 4 bases and J gave up 10 bases, with 17 bases separating them. The CDR3 DNA reads TGTGCCAGCAGCTTAGGACCCGATTGGGGCCAGTACTTC. The encoded protein is CASSLGPDWGQYF.

This clonotype was found many times. The J gene is TRBJ2-6, the V gene TRBV5-1; TRBD1 agrees at 8 bases. There are 15 residues in the CDR3. The V segment lost 10 bases and the J segment 0 bases; nucleotides outside the gene matches: 6. Germline V lookup: CDR1 SGHRS, CDR2 YFSETQ. This chain's CDR3 is CASSGGNSGANVLTF. For the CDR3, the DNA is TGCGCCTCCTCAGGGGGCAACTCTGGGGCCAACGTCCTGACTTTC.

This clonotype has a handful of counts. This chain uses TRBV12-3 or TRBV12-4 with TRBJ1-1; 8 nucleotides agree with TRBD1. CDR3 length: 12 residues. J gave up 7 bases and V 7 bases, and 5 bases lay outside the gene matches. CDR3 loop: CASTITGGEAFF. The CDR3 coding sequence is TGTGCCAGCACTATAACAGGGGGTGAAGCTTTCTTT.

This chain links TRBV9 with TRBJ1-4, with TRBD1 as a possible D gene (6 bases). This CDR3 contains 16 residues. V was pared by 0 bases and J by 3 bases, with 12 bases between. Germline CDR1 is SGDLS and CDR2 is YYNGEE. The CDR3 nucleotides read TGTGCCAGCAGCGTAGGAGGGGGGGCGCCTAATGAAAAACTGTTTTTT. It specifies CASSVGGGAPNEKLFF.

The chain joins TRBV21-1 to TRBJ2-7; the table's D call TRBD2 went unverified against the DNA. TRBV21-1 is a pseudogene segment. CDR3 length equals 15 residues. The CDR3 sequence is CASSKGLAVQYEQYF. The DNA of the CDR3 is TGTGCCAGCAGCAAGGGGCTAGCGGTACAATACGAGCAGTACTTC.